Listed below are T cell receptor beta chains from one sample, sequenced in a study of cytomegalovirus exposure and HLA in healthy donors. Data came from immunoSEQ multiplex PCR; TCRdb stores just in-frame clones and leaves some out. The sample lists about 200,000 clones; around four fifths were seen once. The specimen was PBMCs. These receptors were taken from a man between 50 and 59 years old in good health and CMV-seronegative. Each CDR3 is given with its conserved first and last residue. D genes are given only for firm matches. Not every row has a clone size; where given, it reads once, few, many or a size class.

TRBV25-1	TRBD1	TRBJ1-1	once	TGTGCCAGCAGTGGATTACAGGGGCCGCCCTGGTTTGAAGCTTTCTTT	CASSGLQGPPWFEAFF
TRBV7-8	TRBD1	TRBJ1-5	-	TGTGCCAGCGCCCAAGTCGACAGGGGGTTCAATCAGCCCCAGCATTTT	CASAQVDRGFNQPQHF
TRBV7-9	TRBD2	TRBJ2-3	-	TGTGCCAGCAGCTCCTCTTCACTAGCGGGAGTAGGAGATACGCAGTATTTT	CASSSSSLAGVGDTQYF
TRBV7-2	-	TRBJ1-5	-	TGTGCCAGCAGCTTAAATATTCTGTTTGATCAGCCCCAGCATTTT	CASSLNILFDQPQHF
TRBV29-1	-	TRBJ1-1	-	TGCAGCGGTGGGGGGGGTCAGAACACTGAAGCTTTCTTT	CSGGGGQNTEAFF
TRBV2	-	TRBJ2-7	-	TGTGCCAGCAGTCCATCCTACGAGCAGTACTTC	CASSPSYEQYF
TRBV7-3	TRBD2	TRBJ2-1	medium-sized	TGTGCCAGCAGCATAGCGGGAGGGGAGGGCAATGAGCAGTTCTTC	CASSIAGGEGNEQFF
TRBV28	-	TRBJ2-2	-	TGTGCCAGCAGCGGGATTCTTCCCGGGGAGCTGTTTTTT	CASSGILPGELFF
TRBV28	-	TRBJ1-5	once	TGTGCCAGCAGCCCCTTAAACCGGGACAATCAGCCCCAGCATTTT	CASSPLNRDNQPQHF
TRBV14	-	TRBJ1-4	-	TGTGCCAGCAGCCAAGCGCGAGGGGGAACTAATGAAAAACTGTTTTTT	CASSQARGGTNEKLFF
TRBV5-4	TRBD1	TRBJ2-7	once	TGTGCCAGCAACACTCTAATCGGACAGGGCCCCTGCGAGCAGTACTTC	CASNTLIGQGPCEQYF
TRBV7-9	TRBD2	TRBJ2-2	-	TGTGCCAGCAGCTTGCTAGCGGGAGGGCCCACCGGGGAGCTGTTTTTT	CASSLLAGGPTGELFF
TRBV19	TRBD2	TRBJ2-1	-	TGTGCCAGTAGTCTGTCCGGGACTAGCTCCTACAATGAGCAGTTCTTC	CASSLSGTSSYNEQFF
TRBV19	-	TRBJ2-4	-	TGTGCCAGTAGCAACCAACTCGTCACCTTAGCCAAAAACATTCAGTACTTC	CASSNQLVTLAKNIQYF